This T cell receptor (beta chain) originates from a study of blood T cell repertoires in COVID-19. Only in-frame clones appear in the TCRdb table, and some are missing; sequencing was by immunoSEQ multiplex PCR. The sample shows 200,000 to 250,000 clones, around 87% of them seen only once. The CDR3 extends over 19 amino acids. With 2 bases removed from V and 5 bases from J, the gap between germline ends came to 27 bases. This TCR was sampled from a woman aged 50 to 65 who had recovered from COVID-19. The sample taken for sequencing was PBMCs or T cells enriched from blood (not recorded which). This rearrangement joins TRBV23-1 to TRBJ2-5; tentative D call: TRBD2 (5 bases). TRBV23-1 is designated an ORF whose function remains uncertain. The CDR3 region is CASSQEALRPGSIRETQYF. Here the CDR3 DNA reads TGCGCCAGCAGTCAAGAGGCGTTGCGACCGGGGAGCATCCGGGAGACCCAGTACTTC.